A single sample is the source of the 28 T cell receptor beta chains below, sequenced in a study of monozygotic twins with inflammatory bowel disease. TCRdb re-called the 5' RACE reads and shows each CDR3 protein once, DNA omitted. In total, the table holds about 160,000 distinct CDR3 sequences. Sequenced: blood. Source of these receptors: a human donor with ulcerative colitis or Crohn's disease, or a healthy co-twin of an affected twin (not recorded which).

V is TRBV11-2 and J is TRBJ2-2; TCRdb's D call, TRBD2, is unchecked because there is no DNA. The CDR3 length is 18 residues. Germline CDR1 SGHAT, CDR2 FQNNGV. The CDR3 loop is CASSFYGTSGRFTGELFF.

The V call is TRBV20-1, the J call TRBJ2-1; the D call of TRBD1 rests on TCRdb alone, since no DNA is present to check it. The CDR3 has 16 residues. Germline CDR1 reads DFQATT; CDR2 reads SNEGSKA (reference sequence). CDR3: CSARGWARGDYNEQFF.

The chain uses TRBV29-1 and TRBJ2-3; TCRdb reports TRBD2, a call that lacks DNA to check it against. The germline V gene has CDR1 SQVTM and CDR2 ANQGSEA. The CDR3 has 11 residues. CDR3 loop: CSPADADTQYF.

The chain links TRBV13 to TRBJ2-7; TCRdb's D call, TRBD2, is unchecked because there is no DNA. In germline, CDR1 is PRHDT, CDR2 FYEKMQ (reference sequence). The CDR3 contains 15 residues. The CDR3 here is CASSRRAGRAYEQYF.

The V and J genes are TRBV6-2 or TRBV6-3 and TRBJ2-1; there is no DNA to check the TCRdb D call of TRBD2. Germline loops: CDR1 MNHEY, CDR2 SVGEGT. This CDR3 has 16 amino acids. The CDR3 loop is CASSYSSGGSLDEQFF.

The chain's CDR3 is CASSLAGDGGGYEQYF. The gene calls are TRBV5-4 and TRBJ2-7; TCRdb designates TRBD1, a call that cannot be tested without DNA. The CDR3 loop spans 16 amino acids. Germline CDR1 reads SGHNT; CDR2 reads YYREEE (reference sequence).

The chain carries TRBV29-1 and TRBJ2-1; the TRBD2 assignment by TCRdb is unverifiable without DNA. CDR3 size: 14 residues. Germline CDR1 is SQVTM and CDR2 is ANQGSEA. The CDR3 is CSVLTSGGADEQFF.

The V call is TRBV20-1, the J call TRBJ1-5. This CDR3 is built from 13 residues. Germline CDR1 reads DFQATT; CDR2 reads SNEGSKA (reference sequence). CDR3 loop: CSAMTLSNQPQHF.

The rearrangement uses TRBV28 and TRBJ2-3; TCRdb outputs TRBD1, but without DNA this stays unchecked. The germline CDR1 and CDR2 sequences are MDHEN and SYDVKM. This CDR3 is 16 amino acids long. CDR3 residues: CASSSFKTGSADTQYF. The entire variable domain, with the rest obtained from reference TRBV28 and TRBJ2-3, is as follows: DVKVTQSSRYLVKRTGEKVFLECVQDMDHENMFWYRQDPGLGLRLIYFSYDVKMKEKGDIPEGYSVSREKKERFSLILESASTNQTSMYLCASSSFKTGSADTQYFGPGTRLTVL.

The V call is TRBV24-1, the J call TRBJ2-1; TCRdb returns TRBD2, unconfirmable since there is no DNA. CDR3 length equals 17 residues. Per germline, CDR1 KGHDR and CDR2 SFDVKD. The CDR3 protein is CATSAGRGPFAYNEQFF.

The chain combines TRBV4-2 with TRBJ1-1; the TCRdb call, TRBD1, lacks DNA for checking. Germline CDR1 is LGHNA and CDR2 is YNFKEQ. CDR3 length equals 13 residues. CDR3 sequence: CASSQEPGAEAFF.

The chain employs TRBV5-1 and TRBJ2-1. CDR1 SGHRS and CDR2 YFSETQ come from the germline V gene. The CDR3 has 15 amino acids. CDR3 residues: CASSLEGSSYNEQFF.

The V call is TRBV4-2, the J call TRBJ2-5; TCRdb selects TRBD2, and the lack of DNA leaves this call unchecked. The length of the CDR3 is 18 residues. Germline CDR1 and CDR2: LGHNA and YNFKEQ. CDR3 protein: CASSQALRASGKQETQYF.

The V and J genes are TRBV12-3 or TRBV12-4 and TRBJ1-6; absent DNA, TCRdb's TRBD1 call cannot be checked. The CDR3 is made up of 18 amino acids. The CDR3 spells CASSFGGSFGSYNSPLHF.

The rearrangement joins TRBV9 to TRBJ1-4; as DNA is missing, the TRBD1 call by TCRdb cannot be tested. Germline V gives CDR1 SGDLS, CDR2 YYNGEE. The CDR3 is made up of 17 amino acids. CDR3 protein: CASSKGQGAFGNEKLFF.

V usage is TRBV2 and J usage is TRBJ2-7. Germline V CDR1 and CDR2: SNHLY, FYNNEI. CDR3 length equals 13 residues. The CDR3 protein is CASTDRGAYEQYF.

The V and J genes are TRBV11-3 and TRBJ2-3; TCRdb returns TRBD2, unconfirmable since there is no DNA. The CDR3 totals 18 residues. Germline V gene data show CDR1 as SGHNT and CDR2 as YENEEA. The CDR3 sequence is CASSITGTSGLWTDTQYF.

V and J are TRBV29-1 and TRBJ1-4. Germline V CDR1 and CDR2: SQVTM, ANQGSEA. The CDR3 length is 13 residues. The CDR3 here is CSVYDGDEEKLFF.

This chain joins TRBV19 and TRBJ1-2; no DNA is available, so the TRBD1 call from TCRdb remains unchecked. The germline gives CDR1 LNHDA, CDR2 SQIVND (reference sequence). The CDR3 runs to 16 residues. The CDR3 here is CASSIDARGLSYGYTF.

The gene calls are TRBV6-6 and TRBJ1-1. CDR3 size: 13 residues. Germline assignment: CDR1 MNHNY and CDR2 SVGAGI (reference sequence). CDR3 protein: CASSYSDPTEAFF.

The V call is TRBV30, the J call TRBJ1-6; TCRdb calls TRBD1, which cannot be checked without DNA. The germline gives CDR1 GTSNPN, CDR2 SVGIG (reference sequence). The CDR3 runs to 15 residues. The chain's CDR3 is CAWSVRGAENSPLHF.

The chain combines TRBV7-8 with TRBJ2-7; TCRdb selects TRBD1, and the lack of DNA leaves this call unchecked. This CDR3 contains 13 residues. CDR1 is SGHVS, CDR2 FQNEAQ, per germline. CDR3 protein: CASSFLARGEQYF.

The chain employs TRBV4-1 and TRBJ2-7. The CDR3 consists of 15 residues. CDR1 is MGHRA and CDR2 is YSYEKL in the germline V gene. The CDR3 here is CASSQNSGSSYEQYF.

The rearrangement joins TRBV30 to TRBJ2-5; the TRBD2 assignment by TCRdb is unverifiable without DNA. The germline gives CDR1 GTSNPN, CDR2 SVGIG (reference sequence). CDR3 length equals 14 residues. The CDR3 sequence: CAWTRGLAGETQYF.

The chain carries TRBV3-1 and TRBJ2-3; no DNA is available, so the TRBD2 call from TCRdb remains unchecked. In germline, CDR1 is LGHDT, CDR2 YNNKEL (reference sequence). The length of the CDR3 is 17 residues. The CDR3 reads CASSQDEGLAGTDTQYF.

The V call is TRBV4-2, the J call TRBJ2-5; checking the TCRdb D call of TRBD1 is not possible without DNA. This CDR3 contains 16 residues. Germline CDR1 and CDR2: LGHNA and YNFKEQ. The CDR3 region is CASSQDHRAAGETQYF.

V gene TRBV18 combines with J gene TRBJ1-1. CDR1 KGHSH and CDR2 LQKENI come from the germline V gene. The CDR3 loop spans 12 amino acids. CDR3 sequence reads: CASSRRDTEAFF.

The CDR3: CASSLKRGAGISPLHF. The chain recombines TRBV28 with TRBJ1-6; TCRdb selects TRBD1, and the lack of DNA leaves this call unchecked. CDR1 MDHEN and CDR2 SYDVKM come from the germline V gene. CDR3 length: 16 residues.